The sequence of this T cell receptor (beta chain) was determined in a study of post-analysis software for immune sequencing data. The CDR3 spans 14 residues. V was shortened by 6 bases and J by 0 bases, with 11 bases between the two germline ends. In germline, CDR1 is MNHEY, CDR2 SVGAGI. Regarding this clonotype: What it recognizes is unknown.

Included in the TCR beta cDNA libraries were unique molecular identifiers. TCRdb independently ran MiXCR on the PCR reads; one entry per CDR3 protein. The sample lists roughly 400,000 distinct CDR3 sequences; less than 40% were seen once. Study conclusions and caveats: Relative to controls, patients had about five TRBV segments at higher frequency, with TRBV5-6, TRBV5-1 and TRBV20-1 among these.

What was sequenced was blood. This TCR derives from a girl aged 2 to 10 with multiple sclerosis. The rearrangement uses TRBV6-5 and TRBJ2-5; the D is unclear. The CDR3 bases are TGTGCCAGCAGGCGGCCGGGTCACCAAGAGACCCAGTACTTC. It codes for CASRRPGHQETQYF.